This T cell receptor beta chain was recorded in a study of control samples from healthy donors and cancer patients. The CDR3 runs 14 residues. Germline-derived CDR1 and CDR2 are MNHEY and SMNVEV (reference sequence). After removal of 6 bases from V and 6 bases from J, the junction contained 9 bases not matched to a gene. Only in-frame clones appear in the TCRdb table, and some are missing; sequencing was by immunoSEQ multiplex PCR. Of roughly 160,000 clones in the sample, approximately 96% are singletons; the top ten hold approximately 0.93%. This TCR was recovered from a woman in her thirties in good health. The genes are TRBV27 and TRBJ1-1; 8 bases fit TRBD1. Sequencing was performed on blood. This CDR3 reads CASSEGTGVSEAFF. In nucleotides, the CDR3 is TGTGCCAGCAGCGAGGGGACAGGAGTTTCTGAAGCTTTCTTT.